The clone carrying this TCR beta chain occurred a few times. The data were obtained in a study of blood T cells in healthy people across ages. Study overall: Per two T cells, about one barcoded beta molecule was captured through template switching.

For the second PCR, which ran for roughly 7 to 11 cycles, a sample-barcoded 5' primer and a J-beta primer mix were used. In TCRdb, the 5' RACE reads were re-called with MiXCR into one record per CDR3 protein. The sample includes over 450,000 distinct CDR3 sequences, 20% to 30% of them seen just once. The CDR3 is 13 residues long. Germline CDR1 and CDR2: SGHNT and YYREEE (reference sequence). Trimming took 0 bases from V and 5 from J, leaving 9 bases between them. Ranging in age from about 6 to 90, the donors were healthy Caucasian individuals from Russia. A further study also used this sample, focusing on T cells of mothers and their children. That study adds: For cDNA synthesis, the complete extracted RNA was used (roughly 1.5 ug per 15 ul). Compared with unrelated pairs, related mother-child pairs had slightly higher, non-significant overlap.

Specimen: blood. The J gene is TRBJ2-7, the V gene TRBV5-4; D call uncertain. This TCR was sampled from a boy aged 5-17 years in good health. For the CDR3, the DNA is TGTGCCAGCAGCTTGGCATATCAGCACGAGCAGTACTTC. It translates to CASSLAYQHEQYF.